What follows describes a single T cell receptor beta chain. The V end was cut by 1 base, the J end by 2 bases, with 17 bases between. The length of the CDR3 is 17 residues. Looked up from germline, CDR1 is LGHNT and CDR2 is FRNRAP. Each donor had 9 to 10 milliliters of peripheral blood drawn. This sample is drawn from a study of blood T cells in healthy people across ages. It was with a sample-barcoded 5' primer and a J-beta primer mix that a second PCR of roughly 7 to 12 cycles was run. TCRdb passed the 5' RACE reads through MiXCR, listing each CDR3 protein once. The sample has 650,000 to 800,000 distinct CDR3 sequences; about 42% are singletons.

This rearrangement joins TRBV12-5 to TRBJ1-2; D is ambiguous. The clonotype was recovered from a man aged 55 to 70 in good health. The sample was blood. CDR3 residues: CASGLARQKLDNYGYTF. For the CDR3, the DNA is TGTGCTAGTGGTTTGGCACGCCAGAAACTGGACAACTATGGCTACACCTTC.